This T cell receptor beta chain was recovered during a study of cytomegalovirus exposure and HLA in healthy donors. Study information: When 300 to 400 donors were genotyped, roughly 82% of them were found to fall in the Caucasian-associated ancestry cluster. Overall study results and limits: It was only CMV serostatus that was available as immune exposure information. Sequencing probably produced one cluster of sequence variants that were highly shared. TCR beta V- and J-gene trimming, according to a later analysis, was linked to a missense DCLRE1C variant.

Comment on this clone: Its antigen is unidentified.

13 Jbeta primers and 60 Vbeta primers were used for the PCR. The protocol was immunoSEQ multiplex PCR, while the TCRdb copy is restricted to in-frame clones and leaves out a portion. This table has under 200,000 clones, roughly 77% appearing once. The CDR3 has 14 amino acids. Germline CDR1 SGHKS, CDR2 YYEKEE (reference sequence). V lost 2 bases and J lost 1, with 9 bases in between. Sequencing was performed on PBMCs. The chain recombines TRBV5-5 with TRBJ1-1, with D maybe TRBD1 (5 bases). This clonotype was sampled from a middle-aged woman in good health and CMV-seropositive. The CDR3 loop reads CASSFMGGNTEAFF. CDR3 DNA: TGTGCCAGCAGCTTTATGGGGGGGAACACTGAAGCTTTCTTT.